The T cell receptor (beta chain) under discussion was sequenced for a study of T-cell memory formation after mild COVID-19 (dated by TCRdb to the early 2020s). Regarding the study in general: TCR sequence clusters from the two donors were found to be largely donor specific. Two young, previously healthy adult volunteers, one female and one male, were included in the cohort. T-cell clones expanding and contracting after mild COVID-19 in two donors were tracked by longitudinal TCRalpha and TCRbeta repertoire sequencing. Results the study describes overall, beyond this receptor: Some responding clones were detected in pre-infection memory, suggesting pre-existing cross-reactive memory T cells joined the SARS-CoV-2 response. The study included only two mild cases, and larger cohorts that include severe cases with pre-infection samples were judged to be necessary. Contracting CD4+ clones were found mainly in CM and EM memory subsets, while CD8+ clones were enriched in EMRA. SARS-CoV-2 specificity of the second-wave clones peaking on day 37 was not confirmed. Clones that contracted from day 15 to 85 showed balanced CD4/CD8 phenotypes, whereas a second wave of clones that expanded from day 15 to 37 leaned towards CD4+.

CDR1 and CDR2 are drawn from the germline V gene: SGHRS, YFSETQ. The CDR3 runs 17 residues from the cysteine to the phenylalanine. Only CDR3 DNA remains: 51 bases, in frame from the first base. V trim: 3 bases; J trim: 4 bases; unmatched bases: 11. Ficoll-Paque density gradient centrifugation was used to isolate PBMCs. Comments on this clonotype: This receptor's antigen is unknown. Base qualities were left out, and no much larger clone turns up one base away.

Instrument on record: Illumina NovaSeq 6000. cDNA libraries for TCRalpha and TCRbeta were prepared by 5'RACE using constant-segment primers, with sample barcodes and unique molecular identifiers added. RNA was extracted from every sample with Trizol reagent. Amplification of the libraries took two PCR steps, and the second step added a second sample barcode plus Illumina TruSeq adapters. Sequencing of libraries was performed on an Illumina NovaSeq with 2 x 150 bp paired-end reads. The original methods were these. Reads were demultiplexed and collapsed into UMI-guided consensus sequences with migec v1.2.7. Using mixcr v2.1.11, UMI consensuses were aligned to TRA and TRB V and J templates and then assembled into clonotypes. A clonotype was counted as expanded or contracted only when both edgeR and NoisET called the clonotype significant, with the noise models trained on biological replicates. For edgeR calls, a false discovery rate-adjusted p below 0.01 and a log2 fold-change threshold of 1 were applied. PCA with hierarchical clustering of max-normalized trajectories of the 1000 most abundant clonotypes was used as exploratory dynamics analysis. The CD4 or CD8 phenotype of responding clones was assigned using the separately sequenced CD4+ and CD8+ repertoires. TCRdb trimmed public reads at Q25 via fastp, called clones via MiXCR and kept in-frame beta chains. Every distinct CDR3 protein forms one entry, paired with its most common genes and DNA. None of the V and J calls come from the authors' own analysis; TCRdb made them. The table for this sample lists about 140,000 distinct CDR3 sequences; 11% to 15% of them were counted only once. The ten most abundant clones make up around 28% of the sample.

The sequence links TRBV5-1 to TRBJ2-5; TRBD2 agrees with 11 junctional bases. Specimen: PBMCs or a T cell subset sorted from them (not recorded which). The TCR comes from an adult woman who had mild COVID-19 (a few samples of this study predate the infection). The sample titles of this study are shuffled in the database, so cell type and time point are left out; the donor was told from shared clones. The CDR3 loop reads CASSWNLAGGPRETQYF. The DNA is TGCGCCAGCAGCTGGAACTTAGCGGGGGGGCCCCGAGAGACCCAGTACTTC. Joined to the reference TRBV5-1 and TRBJ2-5 proteins, this CDR3 gives the full variable domain: KAGVTQTPRYLIKTRGQQVTLSCSPISGHRSVSWYQQTPGQGLQFLFEYFSETQRNKGNFPGRFSGRQFSNSRSEMNVSTLELGDSALYLCASSWNLAGGPRETQYFGPGTRLLVL.